Below, one T cell receptor (beta chain) is given with its context. Its antigen is currently not known. Sequencing relied on an Illumina HiSeq 2000. 5'RACE template switching, by which a universal primer site and unique molecular identifiers were added, was used to make TCR beta cDNA libraries. cDNA synthesis was primed from the TCR beta constant segment, followed by two successive PCR amplification steps. Per the authors' processing: Reads were demultiplexed and grouped by UMI with MIGEC, and clonotypes were assembled and quantified with MiTCR. To remove erroneous sequences, TCR cDNA sequences were retained only when supported by two or more reads. The tcR package was used for downstream repertoire analysis, with clonotypes matched between fractions based on CDR3 nucleotide sequence plus V segment. VDJmatch was used to annotate antigen specificity against VDJdb, with one amino acid substitution in CDR3 permitted. Each CDR3 protein sequence appears as one entry after TCRdb reprocessed the reads, and no DNA is included. These V and J calls are TCRdb output, not the study's own analysis. This sample's records show 150,000 or so distinct CDR3 sequences. Approximately 17% of the sample is in the top ten clones.

This entry belongs to a study of T cells expressing NK-cell markers (dated by TCRdb to between 2020 and 2021). At the level of the whole study: In sorted CD3+CD56+NKG2C+, CD3+CD56+NKG2C- and CD3+CD56-NKG2C+ T-cell subsets from about eight donors, TCR beta-chain repertoires were profiled. Among the eight sequenced donors, only one was HCMV-seronegative, while the other seven were HCMV-seropositive. The study sequenced eight donors, all healthy volunteers chosen at random: three men and five women. Libraries were sequenced as 2 x 150 bp reads on Illumina HiSeq 2000/2500, MiSeq or NextSeq.

The investigation overall reported the following: Those dominant clonotypes were again the most abundant among CD3+CD56-NKG2C+ cells in a few donors, at about 28.3-60.1%. It remained unclear whether the expanded NKG2C-expressing T cell clones were specific for HCMV antigens. In six donors, the dominant CD3+CD56+NKG2C+ clonotypes were found to rank among the top 10 CD8+ clonotypes and to make up about 1.0-7.0% of CD8+ T cells.

A commercial ELISA kit detecting HCMV-specific IgG in serum was used to determine HCMV serostatus. Peripheral blood mononuclear cells were isolated from blood by Ficoll density gradient centrifugation. The germline V gene (reference sequence) supplies CDR1 LGHDT and CDR2 YNNKEL. Inclusive of the bounding cysteine and phenylalanine, the CDR3 is 15 residues long. No DNA accompanies this entry. The chain was built from TRBV3-1 and TRBJ2-7; TCRdb reports TRBD2, a call that lacks DNA to check it against. Sequencing was carried out using blood T cells: a sorted CD56 or NKG2C T cell subset, CD4+ or CD8+ T cells, or bulk PBMC T cells (not recorded which). This TCR came from a woman between 18 and 70 years old in good health. This receptor carries the CDR3 CASSGGTSASYEQYF.